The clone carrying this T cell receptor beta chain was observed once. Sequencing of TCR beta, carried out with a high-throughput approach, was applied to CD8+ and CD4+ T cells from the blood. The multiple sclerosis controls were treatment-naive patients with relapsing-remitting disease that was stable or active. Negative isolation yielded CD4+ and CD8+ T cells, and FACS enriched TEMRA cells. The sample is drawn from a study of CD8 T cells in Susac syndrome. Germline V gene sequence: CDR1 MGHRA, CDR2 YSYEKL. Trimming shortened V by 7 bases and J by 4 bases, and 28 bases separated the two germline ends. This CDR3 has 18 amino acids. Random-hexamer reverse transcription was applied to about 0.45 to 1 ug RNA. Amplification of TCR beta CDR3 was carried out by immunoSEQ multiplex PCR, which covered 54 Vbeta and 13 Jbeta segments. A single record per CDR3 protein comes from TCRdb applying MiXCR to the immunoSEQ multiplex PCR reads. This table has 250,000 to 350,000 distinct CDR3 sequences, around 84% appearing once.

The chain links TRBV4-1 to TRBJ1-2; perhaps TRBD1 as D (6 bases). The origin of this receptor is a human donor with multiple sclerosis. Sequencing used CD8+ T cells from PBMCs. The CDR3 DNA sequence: TGCGCCAGCACCACCCATCTAGGACAGCCGACAACGGGCTATGGCTACACCTTC. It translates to CASTTHLGQPTTGYGYTF.